The 12 T cell receptor beta chains listed next were all sequenced from one sample in a study of OX40 agonist ivuxolimab in advanced cancers. TCRdb's table, derived via immunoSEQ multiplex PCR, lists solely in-frame clones and lacks some. The sample lists fewer than 85,000 clones; more than 75% were seen once. Material: CD4+ or CD8+ T cells sorted from blood, obtained in a trial of the OX40 agonist ivuxolimab. The receptors shown here come from an adult with an advanced solid tumor such as melanoma, head and neck, liver or kidney cancer.

The rearrangement joins TRBV28 to TRBJ2-7; D gene uncertain. The CDR3 spans 12 residues. The V gene's germline CDR1 is MDHEN and CDR2 SYDVKM. V was pared by 7 bases and J by 0 bases, with 7 bases between. CDR3 nucleotides: TGTGCCAGCAATTCTAACTCCTACGAGCAGTACTTC. Translation gives CASNSNSYEQYF.

CDR3 sequence reads: CASSPSQAPRSGANVLTF. DNA of the CDR3: TGTGCCAGCAGTCCCTCACAGGCCCCTCGCTCTGGGGCCAACGTCCTGACTTTC. The chain recombines TRBV28 with TRBJ2-6; D possibly corresponds to TRBD1 (5 bases). Germline V gene data show CDR1 as MDHEN and CDR2 as SYDVKM. V shed 5 bases and J shed 0 bases, with 17 bases lying between them. The CDR3 is made up of 18 amino acids.

This rearrangement joins TRBV2 to TRBJ1-4, with a weak D call TRBD1 (6 bases). The length of the CDR3 is 16 residues. Germline V gives CDR1 SNHLY, CDR2 FYNNEI. The V and J ends lost 5 bases and 8 bases respectively, with 21 bases between them. This CDR3 reads CASSKTGTGLGEKLFF. The CDR3 DNA follows: TGTGCCAGCAGTAAGACAGGAACCGGCTTAGGAGAAAAACTGTTTTTT. The full variable domain, its missing parts supplied by reference TRBV2 and TRBJ1-4, is EPEVTQTPSHQVTQMGQEVILRCVPISNHLYFYWYRQILGQKVEFLVSFYNNEISEKSEIFDDQFSVERPDGSNFTLKIRSTKLEDSAMYFCASSKTGTGLGEKLFFGSGTQLSVL.

This clone was detected only once. The rearrangement uses TRBV6-5 and TRBJ2-7; 9 bases are shared with TRBD2. Germline CDR1 and CDR2: MNHEY and SVGAGI. This CDR3 is built from 15 residues. Trimming cost V 7 bases and J 3 bases; bases outside gene matches: 10. The CDR3 is CASTIGSSGNYEQYF. Written as DNA, the CDR3 is TGTGCCAGCACAATAGGGTCTAGCGGGAACTACGAGCAGTACTTC.

This clone was counted a single time. The chain uses TRBV5-1 and TRBJ2-1, with no clear D. Per germline, CDR1 SGHRS and CDR2 YFSETQ. The CDR3 sequence is 11 residues long. V dropped 4 bases and J dropped 4 bases, with 3 bases sitting between them. The CDR3 coding sequence is TGCGCCAGCAGCATTTACAATGAGCAGTTCTTC. It encodes CASSIYNEQFF.

The chain links TRBV7-3 to TRBJ1-1; D is possibly TRBD1 (5 bases). V lost 2 bases and J 4 bases, leaving 8 bases between the germline ends. CDR1 and CDR2 from the germline V gene are SGHTA and FQGTGA. This CDR3 contains 13 residues. The CDR3 is CASSLFGGTEAFF. DNA of the CDR3: TGTGCCAGCAGCTTATTCGGGGGCACTGAAGCTTTCTTT.

Turning to this clone: This sample also contains other DNA sequences that code for the same CDR3. The chain couples TRBV30 to TRBJ1-5, with D uncertain. V shed 0 bases and J shed 6 bases, with 9 bases lying between them. Looked up from germline, CDR1 is GTSNPN and CDR2 is SVGIG (reference sequence). The CDR3 is 13 residues long. CDR3 sequence reads: CAWSVKGSQPQHF. The CDR3 region has the DNA TGTGCCTGGAGTGTAAAAGGGAGTCAGCCCCAGCATTTT. The full variable domain, its missing parts supplied by reference TRBV30 and TRBJ1-5, is SQTIHQWPATLVQPVGSPLSLECTVEGTSNPNLYWYRQAAGRGLQLLFYSVGIGQISSEVPQNLSASRPQDRQFILSSKKLLLSDSGFYLCAWSVKGSQPQHFGDGTRLSIL.

The rearrangement joins TRBV6-1 to TRBJ2-7; the D gene could be TRBD1 or TRBD2 (6 bases each). V was shortened by 1 base and J by 0 bases, with 16 bases between the two germline ends. Looked up from germline, CDR1 is MNHNS and CDR2 is SASEGT. This CDR3 region has 17 residues. The CDR3 spells CASSEGRPGAPSYEQYF. The DNA for the CDR3 is TGTGCCAGCAGTGAAGGGCGTCCGGGGGCTCCCTCCTACGAGCAGTACTTC.

The chain couples TRBV5-4 to TRBJ2-7; 13 bases are a match to TRBD2. CDR3 length: 17 amino acids. Unmatched junction bases numbered 13, after V lost 6 bases and J lost 4 bases. The germline V gene has CDR1 SGHNT and CDR2 YYREEE (reference sequence). In nucleotides, the CDR3 is TGTGCCAGCACTCGGACCCGGACTAGCGGGGGCCGTTACGAGCAGTACTTC. Translating it yields CASTRTRTSGGRYEQYF.

The chain joins TRBV18 to TRBJ2-1; D may be TRBD1 (5 bases). The CDR3 is made up of 17 amino acids. The germline gives CDR1 KGHSH, CDR2 LQKENI. V shed 1 base and J shed 4 bases, with 17 bases lying between them. CDR3: CASSPLNMQGWYNEQFF. CDR3 coding DNA: TGTGCCAGCTCACCACTAAACATGCAGGGTTGGTACAATGAGCAGTTCTTC.

The chain uses TRBV5-5 and TRBJ2-2, with TRBD2 matching over 8 bases. CDR1 is SGHKS, CDR2 YYEKEE, per germline (reference sequence). The CDR3 loop spans 15 amino acids. V gave up 4 bases and J gave up 6 bases; unmatched junction bases: 8. The CDR3 here is CASSGGSGKAGELFF. CDR3 DNA sequence: TGTGCCAGCAGCGGGGGTAGCGGGAAAGCCGGGGAGCTGTTTTTT.

The table lists this clone with a few counts. The rearrangement links TRBV18 to TRBJ2-2; 8 nucleotides match TRBD1. The CDR3 runs 16 residues. With 1 base clipped from V and 5 bases from J, the junction kept 6 bases outside the gene matches. CDR1 KGHSH and CDR2 LQKENI come from the germline V gene. The DNA of the CDR3 is TGTGCCAGCTCACCACTATCGACAGGGGAGACCGGGGAGCTGTTTTTT. Its protein is CASSPLSTGETGELFF.